The 27 T cell receptor beta chains reported below all come from one sample, sequenced in a study of blood T cell repertoires in COVID-19. Sequenced by immunoSEQ multiplex PCR; TCRdb stores in-frame clones only, minus some. The table lists 400,000 to 500,000 clones, nearly 90% of them singletons, with about 1.5% in the top ten. The sequenced sample was PBMCs or T cells enriched from blood (not recorded which). The receptors originated from a woman between 18 and 30 years old who had been exposed to COVID-19.

The gene calls are TRBV27 and TRBJ2-3; no definite D call. The CDR3 runs to 16 residues. The germline V gene has CDR1 MNHEY and CDR2 SMNVEV (reference sequence). The germline V and J ends were trimmed by 5 bases and 0 bases, with 15 bases remaining between them. CDR3 coding DNA: TGTGCCAGCAGTCCGACCAGGTTTACTAGCACAGATACGCAGTATTTT. Translated, it gives CASSPTRFTSTDTQYF.

The chain employs TRBV10-3 and TRBJ2-7; tentatively, D is TRBD2 (5 bases). This CDR3 comprises 13 residues. Germline CDR1 is ENHRY and CDR2 is SYGVKD. Trimming removed 4 bases from V and 0 bases from J, with 7 bases in between. The CDR3: CAISGGSSYEQYF. The CDR3 bases are TGTGCCATCAGTGGAGGGTCCTCCTACGAGCAGTACTTC.

CDR3 sequence (DNA): TGTGCCAGCAGCTTAGTCGTGGTAGCGGTCACCACAGATACGCAGTATTTT. Translation gives CASSLVVVAVTTDTQYF. This chain uses TRBV7-2 with TRBJ2-3; TRBD2 is a possible D gene (6 bases). Per germline, CDR1 SGHTA and CDR2 FQGNSA. The CDR3 totals 17 residues. The V end lost 1 base, the J end lost 2 bases, and 16 bases lay between the germline ends.

V and J are TRBV6-1 and TRBJ2-3; 14 positions match TRBD2. V dropped 4 bases and J dropped 3; count of bases not matched to a gene: 9. The CDR3 totals 18 residues. Germline CDR1 is MNHNS and CDR2 is SASEGT. The DNA for the CDR3 is TGTGCCAGCAGTGCGTTACCCGGGACTAGCGGGAGAACAGATACGCAGTATTTT. This translates into CASSALPGTSGRTDTQYF.

The DNA for the CDR3 is TGTGCCAGCAGCGGCTGGCAGTCGAACACCGGGGAGCTGTTTTTT. Its protein is CASSGWQSNTGELFF. The chain joins TRBV9 to TRBJ2-2; no clear D. The CDR3 totals 15 residues. Germline values: CDR1 SGDLS, CDR2 YYNGEE. V was trimmed by 3 bases and J by 0 bases, leaving 9 bases between them. The variable domain in full, with the rest retrieved from reference TRBV9 and TRBJ2-2, is DSGVTQTPKHLITATGQRVTLRCSPRSGDLSVYWYQQSLDQGLQFLIQYYNGEERAKGNILERFSAQQFPDLHSELNLSSLELGDSALYFCASSGWQSNTGELFFGEGSRLTVL.

DNA of the CDR3: TGTGCCAGCAGCTTAACCACTTACTACGAGCAGTACTTC. It is translated as CASSLTTYYEQYF. The rearrangement joins TRBV7-2 to TRBJ2-7; no reliable D call. Germline CDR1 is SGHTA and CDR2 is FQGNSA. Trimming left V 2 bases short and J 3 bases short, with 8 bases between. CDR3 length: 13 residues.

The chain couples TRBV4-1 to TRBJ2-1; 10 nucleotides line up with TRBD1. Germline loops: CDR1 MGHRA, CDR2 YSYEKL. The CDR3 consists of 16 residues. Germline trimming cut 0 bases from V and 4 bases from J; bases unmatched to any gene: 3. The CDR3 here is CASSQDDRGLYNEQFF. The CDR3 nucleotides read TGCGCCAGCAGCCAAGACGACAGGGGGCTGTACAATGAGCAGTTCTTC.

This chain connects TRBV6-1 to TRBJ2-7, with no clear D. This CDR3 has 15 residues. V was clipped by 1 base and J by 2 bases, with 12 bases between them. Germline V gene lookup returns CDR1 MNHNS and CDR2 SASEGT. CDR3 sequence: CASSEVAETTYEQYF. The DNA of the CDR3 is TGTGCCAGCAGTGAAGTGGCGGAGACGACCTACGAGCAGTACTTC.

CDR3: CASRLDFYNEQFF. Written as DNA, the CDR3 is TGTGCCAGCAGACTAGACTTTTACAATGAGCAGTTCTTC. The chain employs TRBV2 and TRBJ2-1; D is perhaps TRBD2 (5 bases). The germline V gene encodes CDR1 SNHLY and CDR2 FYNNEI. V was pared by 6 bases and J by 4 bases, with 10 bases between. The CDR3 runs 13 residues.

The V call is TRBV28, the J call TRBJ1-6; D gene ambiguous. V was clipped by 2 bases and J by 10 bases, with 6 bases between them. CDR1 and CDR2 (germline): MDHEN, SYDVKM. This CDR3 has 12 residues. The CDR3 reads CASSLLQSPLHF. DNA of the CDR3: TGTGCCAGCAGTTTACTACAGTCACCCCTCCACTTT.

CDR3 bases: TGTGCCAGCAGCTCCCAAAAAGTGGCTCAAGAGACCCAGTACTTC. Translation: CASSSQKVAQETQYF. V is TRBV7-6 and J is TRBJ2-5, with D unresolved. The CDR3 length is 15 residues. The V gene's germline CDR1 is SGHVS and CDR2 FNYEAQ. V was cut by 4 bases and J by 2 bases, with 14 bases left in between.

The genes are TRBV6-5 and TRBJ2-1; 9 nucleotides line up with TRBD1. The germline V gene encodes CDR1 MNHEY and CDR2 SVGAGI. V trimming: 5 bases; J trimming: 6 bases; junction bases outside the gene matches: 5. There are 14 residues in the CDR3. The DNA for the CDR3 is TGTGCCAGCAGTATGGGACAGGGCTTCAATGAGCAGTTCTTC. It codes for CASSMGQGFNEQFF.

The table lists this clone with a few counts. This sequence joins TRBV28 and TRBJ1-5; D gene ambiguous. V dropped 3 bases and J dropped 9 bases, with 9 bases sitting between them. Germline V CDR1 and CDR2: MDHEN, SYDVKM. CDR3 length equals 12 residues. CDR3 bases: TGTGCCAGCAGTTTGAGTAAGCTGCCCCAGCATTTT. It yields the protein CASSLSKLPQHF.

This clone was seen a single time. The chain has TRBV28 and TRBJ1-5; D remains ambiguous. Per the germline V gene, CDR1 is MDHEN and CDR2 is SYDVKM. The V and J ends lost 7 bases and 1 base respectively, with 5 bases between them. The CDR3 extends over 12 amino acids. CDR3 DNA: TGTGCCAGCACGTCCAGCAATCAGCCCCAGCATTTT. This sequence encodes CASTSSNQPQHF.

This sequence joins TRBV6-4 and TRBJ2-7; 12 nucleotides match TRBD2. Germline lookup yields CDR1 MRHNA and CDR2 SNTAGT. Trimming removed 10 bases from V and 3 bases from J; junction bases left unmatched: 13. This CDR3 region has 16 residues. CDR3 sequence reads: CATLTSGSTGCYEQYF. As DNA, the CDR3 is TGTGCCACCCTGACTAGCGGGAGTACCGGTTGCTACGAGCAGTACTTC.

Here the CDR3 DNA reads TGTGCCAGCACCTGGGGAGGGAATCAGCCCCAGCATTTT. Protein sequence: CASTWGGNQPQHF. The genes are TRBV28 and TRBJ1-5; unclear D gene. The CDR3 contains 13 residues. CDR1 is MDHEN, CDR2 SYDVKM, per germline. Deletions cut 7 bases from V and 4 bases from J, with 11 bases between. Together with reference TRBV28 and TRBJ1-5, the CDR3 gives the full variable domain: DVKVTQSSRYLVKRTGEKVFLECVQDMDHENMFWYRQDPGLGLRLIYFSYDVKMKEKGDIPEGYSVSREKKERFSLILESASTNQTSMYLCASTWGGNQPQHFGDGTRLSIL.

This chain uses TRBV7-8 with TRBJ2-7; a possible D gene is TRBD1 (6 bases). Per germline, CDR1 SGHVS and CDR2 FQNEAQ. This CDR3 comprises 14 residues. Deletions cut 4 bases from V and 2 bases from J, with 12 bases between. CDR3 DNA: TGTGCCAGCAGCTCCCTTACAGGGACCTACGAGCAGTACTTC. Protein: CASSSLTGTYEQYF.

The CDR3 sequence is CASSQDSREAYGYTF. For the CDR3, the DNA is TGCGCCAGCAGCCAAGATTCTAGGGAGGCCTATGGCTACACCTTC. The genes are TRBV4-1 and TRBJ1-2; D ambiguous. V lost 0 bases and J 4 bases, leaving 12 bases between the germline ends. The length of the CDR3 is 15 residues. CDR1 and CDR2 (germline): MGHRA, YSYEKL.

This clone showed up just once. V gene TRBV4-3 combines with J gene TRBJ1-1, with D possibly being TRBD1 (5 bases). From germline, CDR1 is LGHNA and CDR2 YSLEER. The CDR3 spans 15 residues. With 1 base removed from V and 0 bases from J, the gap between germline ends came to 9 bases. CDR3 sequence (DNA): TGCGCCAGCAGCCAAGGGGGGACTTTGAACACTGAAGCTTTCTTT. Translated, it gives CASSQGGTLNTEAFF.

This clone was seen a few times. This chain links TRBV28 with TRBJ2-7, with 10 bases identical to TRBD2. The CDR3 consists of 15 residues. Germline CDR1 and CDR2: MDHEN and SYDVKM. With V trimmed by 8 bases and J by 0 bases, 7 bases remained unmatched. Written as DNA, the CDR3 is TGTGCCAGCCGACCTAGCGGGGGTGTCTCCTACGAGCAGTACTTC. It encodes CASRPSGGVSYEQYF.

The chain's CDR3 is CASSLTTGYGYTF. CDR3 DNA sequence: TGTGCCAGCAGCTTAACCACGGGGTATGGCTACACCTTC. This chain connects TRBV11-2 to TRBJ1-2; D is unclear. Trimming shortened V by 2 bases and J by 5 bases, and 9 bases separated the two germline ends. CDR1 is SGHAT and CDR2 is FQNNGV in the germline V gene. This CDR3 contains 13 residues.

The V call is TRBV18, the J call TRBJ1-3; 9 positions match TRBD1. The trim removed 3 bases at V and 0 bases at J, leaving 6 bases unmatched. The CDR3 is 17 residues long. Germline V lookup: CDR1 KGHSH, CDR2 LQKENI. This CDR3 is CASSPLTGGGSGNTIYF. Here the CDR3 DNA reads TGTGCCAGCTCACCTCTGACAGGGGGAGGCTCTGGAAACACCATATATTTT.

The chain recombines TRBV27 with TRBJ2-7, with 16 bases identical to TRBD2. Germline V CDR1 and CDR2: MNHEY, SMNVEV (reference sequence). The CDR3 has 18 amino acids. With 5 bases clipped from V and 2 bases from J, the junction kept 9 bases outside the gene matches. CDR3 sequence: CASSPRPGLAGGTYEQYF. CDR3 sequence (DNA): TGTGCCAGCAGTCCCCGACCGGGACTAGCGGGGGGGACCTACGAGCAGTACTTC.

The chain links TRBV11-3 to TRBJ2-2; 9 nucleotides match TRBD1. CDR1 is SGHNT, CDR2 YENEEA, per germline. The CDR3 runs to 15 residues. The trim removed 5 bases at V and 4 bases at J, leaving 5 bases unmatched. CDR3 bases: TGTGCCAGCAGCCCGGGACAGGGTAGCACCGGGGAGCTGTTTTTT. Residues: CASSPGQGSTGELFF.

V is TRBV24-1 and J is TRBJ2-7; D may be TRBD2 (5 bases). The CDR3 totals 17 residues. The V gene's germline CDR1 is KGHDR and CDR2 SFDVKD. V was shortened by 7 bases and J by 5 bases, with 26 bases between the two germline ends. DNA for the CDR3: TGTGCCACCAGCAAAGAGGGCAGTCTGGAGGATCGCGACGAGCAGTACTTC. Protein product: CATSKEGSLEDRDEQYF.

J is TRBJ2-3 and V is TRBV27, with D perhaps matching TRBD1 (5 bases). The CDR3 has 16 amino acids. V was pared by 2 bases and J by 1 base, with 13 bases between. CDR1 MNHEY and CDR2 SMNVEV come from the germline V gene (reference sequence). In nucleotides, the CDR3 is TGTGCCAGCAGTTTAAACAGGATAGGAGGCACAGATACGCAGTATTTT. This encodes CASSLNRIGGTDTQYF.

For the CDR3, the DNA is TGTGCCAGCAGCTTGCGCTCCTGGGAGTCAACTAATGAAAAACTGTTTTTT. Amino acid sequence: CASSLRSWESTNEKLFF. The chain carries TRBV11-2 and TRBJ1-4; D not resolved. The CDR3 is 17 amino acids. Germline CDR1 SGHAT, CDR2 FQNNGV. Deletions cut 3 bases from V and 0 bases from J, with 14 bases between.